Sequencing of this T cell receptor beta chain was carried out in a study of T cell responses to AZD1222 COVID-19 vaccine. The ends lost 5 bases at V and 4 bases at J; junction bases unmatched: 12. The CDR3 contains 16 residues. Germline CDR1 SGHTA, CDR2 FQGNSA. Data came from immunoSEQ multiplex PCR; TCRdb stores just in-frame clones and leaves some out. The profile shows over 100,000 clones, about 91% of them singletons. This specimen consisted of peripheral blood, obtained on day 0 of AZD1222 vaccination. The rearrangement joins TRBV7-2 to TRBJ1-2; TRBD1 aligns across 8 bases. The source of this sequence is an adult in good health. The CDR3 here is CASSTGGLPRFYGYTF. The CDR3 nucleotides are TGTGCCAGCAGCACAGGGGGACTACCAAGGTTCTATGGCTACACCTTC.